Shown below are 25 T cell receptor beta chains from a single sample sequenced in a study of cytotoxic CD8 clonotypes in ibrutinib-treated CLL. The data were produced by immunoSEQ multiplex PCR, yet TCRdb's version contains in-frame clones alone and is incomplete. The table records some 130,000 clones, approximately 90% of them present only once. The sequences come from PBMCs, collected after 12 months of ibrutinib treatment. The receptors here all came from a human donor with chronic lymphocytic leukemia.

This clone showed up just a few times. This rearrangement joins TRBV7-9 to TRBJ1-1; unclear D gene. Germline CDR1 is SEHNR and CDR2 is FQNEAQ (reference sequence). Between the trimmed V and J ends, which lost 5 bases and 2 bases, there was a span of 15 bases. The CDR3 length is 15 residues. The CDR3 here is CASSKVVLGNTEAFF. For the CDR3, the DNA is TGTGCCAGCAGCAAGGTCGTCTTGGGTAACACTGAAGCTTTCTTT.

The CDR3 DNA reads as TGTGCCAGCAGTTTATCCCGGGATACGACCGAGCAGTACTTC. Its translation: CASSLSRDTTEQYF. The chain couples TRBV27 to TRBJ2-7; D may be TRBD2 (5 bases). The CDR3 has 14 amino acids. Deletions cut 0 bases from V and 6 bases from J, with 12 bases between. Germline V lookup: CDR1 MNHEY, CDR2 SMNVEV (reference sequence).

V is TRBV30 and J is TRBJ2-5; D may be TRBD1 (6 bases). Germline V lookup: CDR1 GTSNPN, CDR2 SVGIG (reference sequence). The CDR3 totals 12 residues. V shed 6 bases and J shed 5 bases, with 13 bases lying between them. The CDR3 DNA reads TGTGCCTGCACACAGGGTCGGGAGACCCAGTACTTC. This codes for CACTQGRETQYF.

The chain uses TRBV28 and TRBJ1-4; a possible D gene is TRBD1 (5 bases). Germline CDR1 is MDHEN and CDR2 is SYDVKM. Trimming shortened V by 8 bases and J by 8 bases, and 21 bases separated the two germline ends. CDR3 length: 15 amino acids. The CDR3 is CASHSNGRSGEKLFF. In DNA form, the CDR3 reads TGTGCCAGCCATTCGAATGGTCGGTCAGGGGAAAAACTGTTTTTT.

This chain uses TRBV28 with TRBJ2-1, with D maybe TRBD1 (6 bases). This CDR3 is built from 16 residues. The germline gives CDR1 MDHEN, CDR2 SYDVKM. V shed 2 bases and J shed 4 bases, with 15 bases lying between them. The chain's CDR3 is CASSLISAGQYNEQFF. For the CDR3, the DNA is TGTGCCAGCAGTTTAATTTCGGCAGGACAGTACAATGAGCAGTTCTTC.

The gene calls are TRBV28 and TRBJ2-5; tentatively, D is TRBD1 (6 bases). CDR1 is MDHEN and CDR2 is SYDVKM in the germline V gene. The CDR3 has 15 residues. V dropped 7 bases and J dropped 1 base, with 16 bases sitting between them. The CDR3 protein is CASTLSRGSQETQYF. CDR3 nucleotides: TGTGCCAGCACCCTTTCCAGGGGTTCCCAAGAGACCCAGTACTTC. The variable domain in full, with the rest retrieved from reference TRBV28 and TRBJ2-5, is DVKVTQSSRYLVKRTGEKVFLECVQDMDHENMFWYRQDPGLGLRLIYFSYDVKMKEKGDIPEGYSVSREKKERFSLILESASTNQTSMYLCASTLSRGSQETQYFGPGTRLLVL.

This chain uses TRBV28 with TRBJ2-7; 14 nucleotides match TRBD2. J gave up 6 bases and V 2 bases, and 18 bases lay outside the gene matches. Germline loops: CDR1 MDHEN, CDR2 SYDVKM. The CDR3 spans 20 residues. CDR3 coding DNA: TGTGCCAGCAGTTTACCCCCCAGACTAGCGGGAGGGCCGTCGGATCGCGAGCAGTACTTC. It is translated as CASSLPPRLAGGPSDREQYF.

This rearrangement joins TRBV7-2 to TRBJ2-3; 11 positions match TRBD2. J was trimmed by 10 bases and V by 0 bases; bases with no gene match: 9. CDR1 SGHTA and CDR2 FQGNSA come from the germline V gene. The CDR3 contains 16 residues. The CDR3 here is CASSLAVAGGVAAQYF. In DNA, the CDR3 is TGTGCCAGCAGCTTAGCGGTAGCGGGAGGGGTGGCAGCGCAGTATTTT.

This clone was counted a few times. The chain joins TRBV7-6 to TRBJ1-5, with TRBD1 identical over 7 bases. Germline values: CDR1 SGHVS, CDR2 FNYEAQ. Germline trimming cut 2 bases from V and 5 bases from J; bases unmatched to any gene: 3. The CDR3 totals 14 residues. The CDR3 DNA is TGTGCCAGCAGCTTATACAGGGGAGATCAGCCCCAGCATTTT. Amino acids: CASSLYRGDQPQHF.

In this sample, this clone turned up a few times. This CDR3 reads CASSPTVLSETQYF. The CDR3 DNA sequence: TGTGCCAGCAGCCCCACCGTACTTTCAGAGACCCAGTACTTC. The rearrangement uses TRBV5-4 and TRBJ2-5; D remains ambiguous. In germline, CDR1 is SGHNT, CDR2 YYREEE (reference sequence). This CDR3 contains 14 residues. The germline V and J ends were trimmed by 4 bases and 4 bases, with 14 bases remaining between them. Complete variable domain (other parts from reference TRBV5-4 and TRBJ2-5): ETGVTQSPTHLIKTRGQQVTLRCSSQSGHNTVSWYQQALGQGPQFIFQYYREEENGRGNFPPRFSGLQFPNYSSELNVNALELDDSALYLCASSPTVLSETQYFGPGTRLLVL.

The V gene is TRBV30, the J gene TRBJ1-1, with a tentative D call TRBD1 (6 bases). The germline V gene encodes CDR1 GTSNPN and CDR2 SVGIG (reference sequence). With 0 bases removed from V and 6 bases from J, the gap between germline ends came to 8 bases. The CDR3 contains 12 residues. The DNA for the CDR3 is TGTGCCTGGAGTGTAGGGGGGGCTGAAGCTTTCTTT. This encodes CAWSVGGAEAFF.

CDR3 residues: CAISELQGSQPQHF. The CDR3 nucleotides read TGTGCCATCAGTGAATTGCAGGGCTCCCAGCCCCAGCATTTT. V gene TRBV10-3 combines with J gene TRBJ1-5; D possibly corresponds to TRBD1 (5 bases). The CDR3 has 14 amino acids. V was shortened by 3 bases and J by 7 bases, with 13 bases between the two germline ends. Germline lookup yields CDR1 ENHRY and CDR2 SYGVKD.

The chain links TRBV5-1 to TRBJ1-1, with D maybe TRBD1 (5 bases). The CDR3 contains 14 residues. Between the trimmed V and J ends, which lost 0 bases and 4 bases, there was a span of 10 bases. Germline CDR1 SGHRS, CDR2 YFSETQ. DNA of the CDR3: TGCGCCAGCAGCTTGGGCGGGGGGAGCACTGAAGCTTTCTTT. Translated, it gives CASSLGGGSTEAFF.

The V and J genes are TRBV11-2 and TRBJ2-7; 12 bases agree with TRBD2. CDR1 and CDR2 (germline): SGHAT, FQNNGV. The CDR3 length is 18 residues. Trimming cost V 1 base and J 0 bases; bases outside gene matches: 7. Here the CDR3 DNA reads TGTGCCAGCAGCTTAGGGCTAGCGGGAGGGCGACGCTCCTACGAGCAGTACTTC. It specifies CASSLGLAGGRRSYEQYF.

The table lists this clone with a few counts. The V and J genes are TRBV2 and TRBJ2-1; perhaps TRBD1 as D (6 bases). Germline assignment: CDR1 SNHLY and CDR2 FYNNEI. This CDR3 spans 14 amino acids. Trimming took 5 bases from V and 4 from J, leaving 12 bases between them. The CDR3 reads CASSLQGKYNEQFF. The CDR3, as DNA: TGTGCCAGCAGTCTGCAGGGGAAGTACAATGAGCAGTTCTTC.

The CDR3 nucleotides are TGCGCCAGCAGCCAAGGGACTAGCTGGGAGACCCAGTACTTC. Its protein is CASSQGTSWETQYF. This chain uses TRBV4-3 with TRBJ2-5; 8 positions match TRBD2. J lost 5 bases, V lost 1 base, and 3 bases had no gene match. CDR3 length: 14 residues. CDR1 LGHNA and CDR2 YSLEER come from the germline V gene.

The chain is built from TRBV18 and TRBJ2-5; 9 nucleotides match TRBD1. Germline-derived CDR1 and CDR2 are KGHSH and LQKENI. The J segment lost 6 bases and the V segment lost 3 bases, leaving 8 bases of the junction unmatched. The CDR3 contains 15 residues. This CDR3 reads CASSPQDRGGKTQYF. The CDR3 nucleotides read TGTGCCAGCTCACCTCAGGACAGGGGAGGCAAGACCCAGTACTTC.

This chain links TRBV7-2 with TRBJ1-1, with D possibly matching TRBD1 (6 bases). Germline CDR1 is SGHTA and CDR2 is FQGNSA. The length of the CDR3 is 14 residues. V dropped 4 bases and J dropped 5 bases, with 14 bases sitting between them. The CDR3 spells CASSSAGARTEAFF. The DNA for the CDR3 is TGTGCCAGCAGCTCTGCAGGGGCGCGAACTGAAGCTTTCTTT.

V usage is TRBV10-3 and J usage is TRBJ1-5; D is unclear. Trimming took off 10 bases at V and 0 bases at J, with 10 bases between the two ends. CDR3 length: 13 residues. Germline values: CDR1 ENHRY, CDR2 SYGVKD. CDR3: CATSGYSNQPQHF. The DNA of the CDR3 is TGTGCCACATCGGGATATAGCAATCAGCCCCAGCATTTT.

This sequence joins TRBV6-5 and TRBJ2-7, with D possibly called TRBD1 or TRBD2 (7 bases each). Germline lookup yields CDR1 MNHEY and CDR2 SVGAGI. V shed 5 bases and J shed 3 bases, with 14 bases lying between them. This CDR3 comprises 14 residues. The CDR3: CASSPGGVGYEQYF. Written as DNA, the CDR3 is TGTGCCAGCAGTCCAGGGGGGGTAGGCTACGAGCAGTACTTC.

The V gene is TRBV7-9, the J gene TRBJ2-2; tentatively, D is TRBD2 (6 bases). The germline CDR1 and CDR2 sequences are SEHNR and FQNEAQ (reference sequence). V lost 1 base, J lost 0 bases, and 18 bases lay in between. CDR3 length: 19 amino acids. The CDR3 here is CASSLVYLYRGTNTGELFF. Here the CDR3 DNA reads TGTGCCAGCAGCTTAGTTTACTTGTATCGGGGGACGAACACCGGGGAGCTGTTTTTT. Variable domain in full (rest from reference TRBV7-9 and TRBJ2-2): DTGVSQNPRHKITKRGQNVTFRCDPISEHNRLYWYRQTLGQGPEFLTYFQNEAQLEKSRLLSDRFSAERPKGSFSTLEIQRTEQGDSAMYLCASSLVYLYRGTNTGELFFGEGSRLTVL.

CDR3 sequence (DNA): TGTGCCAGCAGTTTCTTTGGGTTAACTAATGAAAAACTGTTTTTT. It is translated as CASSFFGLTNEKLFF. The rearrangement links TRBV27 to TRBJ1-4; D gene ambiguous. V was shortened by 3 bases and J by 1 base, with 9 bases between the two germline ends. Germline-derived CDR1 and CDR2 are MNHEY and SMNVEV (reference sequence). The CDR3 covers 15 residues.

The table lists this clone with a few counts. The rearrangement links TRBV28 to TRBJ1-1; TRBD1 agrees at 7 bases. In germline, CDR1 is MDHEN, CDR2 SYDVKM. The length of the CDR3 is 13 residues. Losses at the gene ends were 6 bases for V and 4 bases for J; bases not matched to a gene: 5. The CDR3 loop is CASRSTGATEAFF. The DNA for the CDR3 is TGTGCCAGCAGGTCCACAGGGGCCACTGAAGCTTTCTTT.

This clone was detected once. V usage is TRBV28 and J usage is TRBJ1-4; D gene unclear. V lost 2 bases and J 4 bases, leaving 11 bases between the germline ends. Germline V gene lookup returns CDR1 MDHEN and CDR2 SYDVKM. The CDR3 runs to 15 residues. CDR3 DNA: TGTGCCAGCAGTTTACGGCGGTGGGATAATGAAAAACTGTTTTTT. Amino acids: CASSLRRWDNEKLFF.

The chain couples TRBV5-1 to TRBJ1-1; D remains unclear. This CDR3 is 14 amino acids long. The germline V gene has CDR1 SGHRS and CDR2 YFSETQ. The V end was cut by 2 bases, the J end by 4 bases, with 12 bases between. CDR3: CASSFRGSGTEAFF. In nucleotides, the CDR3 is TGCGCCAGCAGCTTTCGGGGTTCGGGCACTGAAGCTTTCTTT.